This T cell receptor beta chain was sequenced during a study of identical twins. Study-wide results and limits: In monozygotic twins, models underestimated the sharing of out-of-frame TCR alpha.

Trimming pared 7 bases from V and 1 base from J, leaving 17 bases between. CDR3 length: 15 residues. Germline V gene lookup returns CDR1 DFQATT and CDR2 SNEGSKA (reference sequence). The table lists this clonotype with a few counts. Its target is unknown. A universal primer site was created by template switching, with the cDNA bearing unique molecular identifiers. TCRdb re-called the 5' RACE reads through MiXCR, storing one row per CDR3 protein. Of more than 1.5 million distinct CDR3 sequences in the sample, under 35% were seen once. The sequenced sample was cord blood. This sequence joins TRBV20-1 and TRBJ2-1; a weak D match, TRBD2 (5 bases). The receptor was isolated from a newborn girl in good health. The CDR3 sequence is CSVIEGSGSYNEQFF. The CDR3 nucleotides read TGCAGTGTAATAGAGGGATCGGGGTCCTACAATGAGCAGTTCTTC.